These T cell receptor beta chains were read from a single sample in a study of PD-1 blockade in classical Hodgkin lymphoma. Only in-frame clones appear in the TCRdb table, and some are missing; sequencing was by immunoSEQ multiplex PCR. Among fewer than 35,000 clones listed, approximately 91% were seen once. The specimen sequenced was peripheral blood mononuclear cells (PBMCs). The origin of the receptors is a human donor with classical Hodgkin lymphoma. The CDR3 runs from the conserved cysteine through the conserved F or W.

J,V,CDR3
TRBJ2-3,TRBV28,CASSLGSGNTDTQYF
TRBJ1-1,TRBV5-4,CASSLESATEAFF
TRBJ2-7,TRBV6-1,CASGSGTSYEQYF
TRBJ1-2,TRBV5-1,CASSAQGANYGYTF
TRBJ2-4,TRBV30,CAWSGVALSKNIQYF
TRBJ2-5,TRBV7-2,CASSWGASQGGETQYF
TRBJ1-1,TRBV18,CASSPLGIEAFF
TRBJ2-5,TRBV28,CASSQTRWGAGETQYF
TRBJ2-5,TRBV7-9,CASSLADRKETQYF
TRBJ2-6,TRBV7-2,CASSSGQVPQRRANVLTF
TRBJ2-7,TRBV18,CASSPRTSGSYEQYF
TRBJ2-2,TRBV11-2,CASSSRLAGRPGELFF
TRBJ2-3,TRBV7-2,CASSLLAGIDTQYF
TRBJ2-7,TRBV28,CATQQGRHEQYF
TRBJ2-3,TRBV6-9,CACGDRVTDTQYF
TRBJ2-1,TRBV4-3,CASSWTSGRAWNEQFF
TRBJ2-3,TRBV7-6,CASSLGVAAADTQYF
TRBJ1-4,TRBV5-1,CASSLGSRSNEKLFF
TRBJ2-1,TRBV6-5,CASTVDRDSYNEQFF
TRBJ1-1,TRBV5-4,CASSLDSRTTEAFF
TRBJ1-1,TRBV6-1,CASRSDSLAEAFF
TRBJ1-3,TRBV19,CASTWDRTSGNTIYF
TRBJ2-2,TRBV7-6,CASSAGGAGDPGELFF
TRBJ2-5,TRBV5-5,CASSLGLAATQETQYF
TRBJ1-5,TRBV6-4,CASSARGTGLHQPQHF
TRBJ2-3,TRBV15,CATSSGRTSGTSTDTQYF
TRBJ1-2,TRBV30,CAWAGTDTNYGYTF
TRBJ2-4,TRBV7-2,CASSSTLRDTDSKNIQYF
TRBJ2-5,TRBV19,CASRKDGGETQYF